These 18 T cell receptor beta chains share one sample of origin, sequenced in a study of OX40 agonist ivuxolimab in advanced cancers. TCRdb keeps only in-frame clones here, not all; method: immunoSEQ multiplex PCR. The repertoire holds tens of thousands of clones, with about 86% as singletons. The sequencing used CD4+ or CD8+ T cells sorted from blood, collected in a trial of the OX40 agonist ivuxolimab. These receptors all come from an adult with an advanced solid tumor such as melanoma, head and neck, liver or kidney cancer.

CDR3 in amino acids: CASSPPYGGVEQFF. The CDR3 DNA is TGTGCCAGCTCACCACCTTATGGTGGTGTTGAGCAGTTCTTC. The chain employs TRBV18 and TRBJ2-1, with D unclear. V lost 0 bases, J lost 9 bases, and 12 bases lay in between. Per the germline V gene, CDR1 is KGHSH and CDR2 is LQKENI. CDR3 length: 14 amino acids.

As regards this clone: Germline and junction disagree at one end, which may indicate a read error. Other DNA sequences in this specimen translate into the identical CDR3. The V gene is TRBV6-5, the J gene TRBJ1-6; D not resolved. CDR1 is MNHEY and CDR2 is SVGAGI in the germline V gene. The CDR3 covers 15 residues. In DNA, the CDR3 is TGTGCCAGCAGTTACGCAGTGCCCTATAATTCACCTCTCCACTTT. Encoded protein: CASSYAVPYNSPLHF.

This clone was recorded once. This chain connects TRBV7-2 to TRBJ1-5, with TRBD1 identical over 7 bases. J gave up 4 bases and V 2 bases, and 5 bases lay outside the gene matches. This CDR3 comprises 15 residues. Germline CDR1 is SGHTA and CDR2 is FQGNSA. The CDR3, as DNA: TGTGCCAGCAGCTTACAGGGGGGAGGAAATCAGCCCCAGCATTTT. Translation gives CASSLQGGGNQPQHF.

The rearrangement links TRBV7-2 to TRBJ1-5, with D unresolved. CDR3 length: 15 residues. Germline CDR1 SGHTA, CDR2 FQGNSA. V dropped 2 bases and J dropped 3 bases, with 11 bases sitting between them. CDR3 DNA: TGTGCCAGCAGCTTATCAAAGACCATCAATCAGCCCCAGCATTTT. It yields the protein CASSLSKTINQPQHF.

The chain employs TRBV6-1 and TRBJ2-7; tentatively, D is TRBD2 (6 bases). Trimming took 11 bases from V and 2 from J, leaving 7 bases between them. This CDR3 is built from 10 residues. Germline V gene lookup returns CDR1 MNHNS and CDR2 SASEGT. As DNA, the CDR3 is TGTGCCTCGGGAGCCTACGAGCAGTACTTC. Amino acid sequence: CASGAYEQYF.

This chain connects TRBV19 to TRBJ1-2; D gene ambiguous. Germline CDR1 is LNHDA and CDR2 is SQIVND (reference sequence). V lost 7 bases, J lost 4 bases, and 16 bases lay in between. The CDR3 is 14 amino acids. The CDR3 DNA reads as TGTGCCAGTAATTTAAAAAATGGCCTCTATGGCTACACCTTC. Residues: CASNLKNGLYGYTF.

The rearrangement uses TRBV11-3 and TRBJ2-1; D call uncertain. This CDR3 is built from 13 residues. The germline CDR1 and CDR2 sequences are SGHNT and YENEEA. Trimming took off 1 base at V and 9 bases at J, with 10 bases between the two ends. In DNA, the CDR3 is TGTGCCAGCAGCTTAGGTTGGCTGGGTGAGCAGTTCTTC. It translates to CASSLGWLGEQFF.

The chain carries TRBV6-5 and TRBJ1-1, with D tentatively TRBD1 (5 bases). The CDR3 has 15 amino acids. V shed 0 bases and J shed 5 bases, with 13 bases lying between them. The germline CDR1 and CDR2 sequences are MNHEY and SVGAGI. CDR3 sequence reads: CASSYSRDPKTEAFF. DNA of the CDR3: TGTGCCAGCAGTTACTCGAGGGACCCAAAGACTGAAGCTTTCTTT.

The V call is TRBV6-1, the J call TRBJ2-5; tentatively, D is TRBD1 or TRBD2 (5 bases each). The CDR3 contains 15 residues. Trimming left V 2 bases short and J 1 base short, with 11 bases between. The germline CDR1 and CDR2 sequences are MNHNS and SASEGT. The CDR3, as DNA: TGTGCCAGCAGTGAATTAGTGGGACCCCAAGAGACCCAGTACTTC. Amino acid sequence: CASSELVGPQETQYF.

This chain joins TRBV6-1 and TRBJ1-4; possible D gene TRBD1, 5 bases. Trimming stripped 2 bases from V and 6 bases from J, with 13 bases between. Germline CDR1 is MNHNS and CDR2 is SASEGT. This CDR3 comprises 15 residues. The CDR3 sequence is CASSESGWGDEKLFF. The CDR3 DNA is TGTGCCAGCAGTGAATCGGGGTGGGGGGATGAAAAACTGTTTTTT.

J is TRBJ2-5 and V is TRBV2, with D perhaps TRBD2 (7 bases). This CDR3 comprises 16 residues. Germline lookup yields CDR1 SNHLY and CDR2 FYNNEI. V lost 4 bases and J 4 bases, leaving 19 bases between the germline ends. The CDR3 nucleotides are TGTGCCAGCAGTGGAGCTATTGGGGGCGGGGGAGAGACCCAGTACTTC. It specifies CASSGAIGGGGETQYF.

The chain links TRBV4-1 to TRBJ1-5; unclear D gene. V lost 0 bases and J lost 0, with 6 bases in between. From germline, CDR1 is MGHRA and CDR2 YSYEKL. The CDR3 has 15 amino acids. The CDR3: CASSQEQFSNQPQHF. In DNA, the CDR3 is TGCGCCAGCAGCCAAGAACAATTTAGCAATCAGCCCCAGCATTTT.

The chain carries TRBV18 and TRBJ1-5; 9 nucleotides align to TRBD1. The CDR3 length is 17 residues. Per germline, CDR1 KGHSH and CDR2 LQKENI. V was pared by 1 base and J by 7 bases, with 11 bases of the junction left unmatched. CDR3 nucleotides: TGTGCCAGCTCACCACTTCCCATGGGACAGGGAAAACAGCCCCAGCATTTT. This gives the protein CASSPLPMGQGKQPQHF.

This rearrangement joins TRBV15 to TRBJ1-3, with D perhaps TRBD1 (5 bases). CDR1 and CDR2 (germline): LNHNV, YYDKDF (reference sequence). Trimming removed 0 bases from V and 1 base from J, with 13 bases in between. This CDR3 region has 17 residues. The CDR3 here is CATSREGWGISGNTIYF. The CDR3 bases are TGTGCCACCAGCAGAGAAGGGTGGGGGATTTCTGGAAACACCATATATTTT.

Only one count was recorded for this clone. J is TRBJ2-3 and V is TRBV18; 7 bases fit TRBD1. The V and J ends lost 0 bases and 2 bases, in that order; junction bases with no gene match: 8. Per germline, CDR1 KGHSH and CDR2 LQKENI. The CDR3 has 17 amino acids. In DNA, the CDR3 is TGTGCCAGCTCACCACCGATGACAGGGAACCCCACAGATACGCAGTATTTT. Protein: CASSPPMTGNPTDTQYF.

The rearrangement joins TRBV7-6 to TRBJ2-3; perhaps TRBD2 as D (5 bases). This CDR3 spans 15 amino acids. The germline V gene has CDR1 SGHVS and CDR2 FNYEAQ. Between the trimmed V and J ends, which lost 7 bases and 2 bases, there was a span of 16 bases. Here the CDR3 DNA reads TGTGCCAGCATGTCAAGAACTAGTCCCACAGATACGCAGTATTTT. Translated: CASMSRTSPTDTQYF.

The chain links TRBV29-1 to TRBJ2-1; 10 nucleotides line up with TRBD1. CDR1 SQVTM and CDR2 ANQGSEA come from the germline V gene. The CDR3 extends over 16 amino acids. With V trimmed by 6 bases and J by 9 bases, 17 bases remained unmatched. The CDR3 loop reads CSVDKHRDRGPGEQFF. The CDR3 DNA is TGCAGCGTAGATAAACATCGGGACAGGGGCCCGGGTGAGCAGTTCTTC.

The chain combines TRBV7-9 with TRBJ2-2; 7 bases are a match to TRBD1. This CDR3 contains 15 residues. Germline CDR1 SEHNR, CDR2 FQNEAQ (reference sequence). V was clipped by 3 bases and J by 4 bases; unmatched bases: 5. This chain's CDR3 is CASSLNRGGTGELFF. The CDR3 DNA reads TGTGCCAGCAGCTTGAACAGGGGTGGCACCGGGGAGCTGTTTTTT.